Described below is a single T cell receptor beta chain sequence and its context. What it recognizes is unknown. The analysis combined second doses at about 4 or about 12 weeks. These data belong to a study of T cell responses to AZD1222 COVID-19 vaccine. The CDR3 runs 12 residues. Germline values: CDR1 SQVTM, CDR2 ANQGSEA. TCRdb's table, derived via immunoSEQ multiplex PCR, lists solely in-frame clones and lacks some. The sample includes about 140,000 clones, 70% to 90% of them seen just once. Overall study findings and caveats: Nearly half of spike-specific TCRs reportedly go after variant regions that carry no mutations.

This rearrangement joins TRBV29-1 to TRBJ2-7; D is perhaps TRBD1 (5 bases). Sequences were derived from peripheral blood, sampled 28 days after the second AZD1222 dose. The clonotype originates from an adult who received the AZD1222 COVID-19 vaccine. The CDR3 coding sequence is TGCAGTACATCCCAGGGTCCCTACGAGCAGTACTTC. Residues: CSTSQGPYEQYF.